The 19 T cell receptor beta chains below come from one sample, sequenced in a study of blood T cell repertoires in COVID-19. The protocol was immunoSEQ multiplex PCR, while the TCRdb copy is restricted to in-frame clones and leaves out a portion. The sample consists of a few hundred thousand clones, around 84% of them appearing once. The sample taken for sequencing was peripheral blood. These receptors were taken from a woman in her fifties or sixties who had recovered from COVID-19.

This rearrangement joins TRBV5-6 to TRBJ2-7; 12 nucleotides align to TRBD1. Germline V gene data show CDR1 as SGHDT and CDR2 as YYEEEE. The CDR3 contains 14 residues. V lost 2 bases and J lost 6; bases outside the gene matches: 3. CDR3 amino acids: CASSLGTGGGEQYF. The DNA for the CDR3 is TGTGCCAGCAGCTTAGGGACAGGGGGCGGCGAGCAGTACTTC.

The chain couples TRBV6-2 or TRBV6-3 to TRBJ1-5, with 7 positions matching TRBD1. The CDR3 spans 16 residues. J was trimmed by 3 bases and V by 6 bases; bases with no gene match: 11. Germline lookup yields CDR1 MNHEY and CDR2 SVGEGT. The CDR3 DNA sequence: TGTGCCAGCAGCCTCAGACAGGGCAGATACAATCAGCCCCAGCATTTT. Translating it yields CASSLRQGRYNQPQHF.

The chain carries TRBV10-1 and TRBJ2-1, with 13 bases identical to TRBD2. The CDR3 covers 16 residues. V lost 6 bases to trimming and J lost 7 bases; unmatched junction nucleotides: 9. CDR1 and CDR2 from the germline V gene are WNHNN and SYGVQD (reference sequence). CDR3 in DNA: TGCGCCAGCAGGGCCACTAGCGGGGGGGCCGAAAATGAGCAGTTCTTC. Amino acids: CASRATSGGAENEQFF.

The genes are TRBV6-2 or TRBV6-3 and TRBJ2-5; D possibly corresponds to TRBD2 (5 bases). The V and J ends lost 5 bases and 8 bases respectively, with 15 bases between them. CDR1 and CDR2 from the germline V gene are MNHEY and SVGEGT. The CDR3 is 13 residues long. As DNA, the CDR3 is TGTGCCAGCAGTGTCCGAACTAGATTTACCCAGTACTTC. It yields the protein CASSVRTRFTQYF.

This clone was seen a few times. This sample also contains other DNA sequences that code for the same CDR3. The J gene is TRBJ2-7, the V gene TRBV15, with D possibly TRBD2 on 5 matching bases. This CDR3 has 15 residues. Germline-derived CDR1 and CDR2 are LNHNV and YYDKDF (reference sequence). V lost 1 base to trimming and J lost 0 bases, with 10 bases between them. The CDR3, as DNA: TGTGCCACCAGCAGAGGCGGGTCCTCCTCCTACGAGCAGTACTTC. Translated, it gives CATSRGGSSSYEQYF.

In its sample, this clone was seen a few times. This chain's CDR3 is CATSVGFSGGGQETQYF. The CDR3 coding sequence is TGCGCCACCTCTGTCGGGTTTAGCGGGGGGGGTCAAGAGACCCAGTACTTC. The chain carries TRBV5-1 and TRBJ2-5; 11 nucleotides align to TRBD2. Germline trimming cut 9 bases from V and 2 bases from J; bases unmatched to any gene: 15. This CDR3 region has 17 residues. From germline, CDR1 is SGHRS and CDR2 YFSETQ.

This clone appeared once. The chain recombines TRBV3-1 (or the pseudogene TRBV3-2) with TRBJ1-2, with D possibly TRBD1 on 5 matching bases. V was cut by 3 bases and J by 1 base, with 9 bases left in between. The CDR3 spans 14 residues. CDR1 LGHDT and CDR2 YNNKEL come from the germline V gene (reference sequence). The CDR3 DNA is TGTGCCAGCAGCCAGGGAGGGGATAACTATGGCTACACCTTC. It codes for CASSQGGDNYGYTF.

About this clone: In the same sample, other DNA sequences code for this CDR3. The chain uses TRBV9 and TRBJ2-7; D might be TRBD2 (6 bases). Deletions cut 0 bases from V and 2 bases from J, with 9 bases between. CDR1 and CDR2 (germline): SGDLS, YYNGEE. The CDR3 sequence is 14 residues long. CDR3 protein: CASSVGGGTYEQYF. In DNA form, the CDR3 reads TGTGCCAGCAGCGTAGGGGGAGGAACCTACGAGCAGTACTTC.

The chain couples TRBV6-5 to TRBJ2-7, with 7 bases fitting TRBD2. This CDR3 is built from 15 residues. V shed 3 bases, J shed 4 bases, and the junction held 9 bases outside the gene matches. Germline lookup yields CDR1 MNHEY and CDR2 SVGAGI. The CDR3 region is CASSYRGELFYEQYF. DNA for the CDR3: TGTGCCAGCAGTTATCGGGGGGAACTCTTTTACGAGCAGTACTTC.

This rearrangement joins TRBV5-5 to TRBJ1-2, with 12 bases that match TRBD1. The V gene's germline CDR1 is SGHKS and CDR2 YYEKEE (reference sequence). V lost 4 bases, J lost 3 bases, and 4 bases stayed unmatched. This CDR3 spans 15 amino acids. The chain's CDR3 is CASSGGTGGDYGYTF. The CDR3 DNA sequence: TGTGCCAGCAGCGGCGGGACAGGGGGCGACTATGGCTACACCTTC.

The CDR3, as DNA: TGTGCCACCAGCTCGGCAGATACGCAGTATTTT. Amino acids: CATSSADTQYF. The chain joins TRBV24-1 to TRBJ2-3; no definite D call. V dropped 7 bases and J dropped 4 bases, with 5 bases sitting between them. This CDR3 contains 11 residues. The germline gives CDR1 KGHDR, CDR2 SFDVKD.

The chain is built from TRBV19 and TRBJ1-5; 8 bases are a match to TRBD1. V shed 6 bases and J 0 bases; nucleotides not matched to a gene: 10. From germline, CDR1 is LNHDA and CDR2 SQIVND (reference sequence). The CDR3 has 17 residues. CDR3 loop: CASSTSWTGISNQPQHF. The DNA for the CDR3 is TGTGCCAGTAGCACCTCCTGGACAGGGATTAGCAATCAGCCCCAGCATTTT. The full variable domain, completed using reference TRBV19 and TRBJ1-5, is DGGITQSPKYLFRKEGQNVTLSCEQNLNHDAMYWYRQDPGQGLRLIYYSQIVNDFQKGDIAEGYSVSREKKESFPLTVTSAQKNPTAFYLCASSTSWTGISNQPQHFGDGTRLSIL.

This chain links TRBV21-1 with TRBJ1-1; TRBD1 is the table's D call, not checked against the DNA. TRBV21-1 is a listed pseudogene. The CDR3 contains 15 residues. The CDR3 spells CASSTRTGENTEAFF. CDR3 nucleotides: TGTGCCAGCAGCACCCGGACAGGGGAGAACACTGAAGCTTTCTTT.

The chain is built from TRBV6-1 and TRBJ2-7; D not certain. Germline V gene sequence: CDR1 MNHNS, CDR2 SASEGT. Trimming pared 1 base from V and 4 bases from J, leaving 11 bases between. The CDR3 extends over 14 amino acids. The CDR3: CASSEGSRGYEQYF. CDR3 sequence (DNA): TGTGCCAGCAGTGAAGGCTCAAGAGGTTACGAGCAGTACTTC.

The chain combines TRBV4-1 with TRBJ2-2, with D possibly matching TRBD2 (5 bases). V shed 7 bases and J shed 8 bases, with 26 bases lying between them. This CDR3 spans 17 amino acids. The germline CDR1 and CDR2 sequences are MGHRA and YSYEKL. The CDR3 nucleotides are TGCGCCAGCAACAGCCAAGACTATAGCACCTCCAGAGGGGAGCTGTTTTTT. This codes for CASNSQDYSTSRGELFF.

The chain links TRBV5-1 to TRBJ2-2; 12 bases fit TRBD2. The CDR3 length is 17 residues. V trimming: 4 bases; J trimming: 4 bases; junction bases outside the gene matches: 8. The germline V gene has CDR1 SGHRS and CDR2 YFSETQ. CDR3 amino acids: CASSLTSGGVSTGELFF. The CDR3 DNA is TGCGCCAGCAGCCTGACTAGCGGGGGTGTCAGCACCGGGGAGCTGTTTTTT. The variable domain in full, with the rest retrieved from reference TRBV5-1 and TRBJ2-2, is KAGVTQTPRYLIKTRGQQVTLSCSPISGHRSVSWYQQTPGQGLQFLFEYFSETQRNKGNFPGRFSGRQFSNSRSEMNVSTLELGDSALYLCASSLTSGGVSTGELFFGEGSRLTVL.

V gene TRBV5-1 combines with J gene TRBJ2-2; unclear D gene. CDR3 length equals 14 residues. Deletions cut 0 bases from V and 4 bases from J, with 7 bases between. CDR1 and CDR2 (germline): SGHRS, YFSETQ. In DNA, the CDR3 is TGCGCCAGCAGCTTGGACATTTCCACCGGGGAGCTGTTTTTT. This codes for CASSLDISTGELFF.

This sequence joins TRBV30 and TRBJ2-3; D remains ambiguous. CDR1 GTSNPN and CDR2 SVGIG come from the germline V gene (reference sequence). Deletions cut 5 bases from V and 3 bases from J, with 6 bases between. The CDR3 is 11 amino acids. CDR3 DNA: TGTGCCTGGTTAACAACAGATACGCAGTATTTT. It yields the protein CAWLTTDTQYF. Supplemented by reference TRBV30 and TRBJ2-3, the full variable domain reads SQTIHQWPATLVQPVGSPLSLECTVEGTSNPNLYWYRQAAGRGLQLLFYSVGIGQISSEVPQNLSASRPQDRQFILSSKKLLLSDSGFYLCAWLTTDTQYFGPGTRLTVL.

The V gene is TRBV11-2, the J gene TRBJ2-2; unclear D gene. CDR1 is SGHAT, CDR2 FQNNGV, per germline. This CDR3 spans 17 amino acids. V gave up 4 bases and J gave up 0 bases, with 15 bases separating them. CDR3 nucleotides: TGTGCCAGCAGCTGGAGATCGCTATCCGCGAACACCGGGGAGCTGTTTTTT. Its protein is CASSWRSLSANTGELFF.